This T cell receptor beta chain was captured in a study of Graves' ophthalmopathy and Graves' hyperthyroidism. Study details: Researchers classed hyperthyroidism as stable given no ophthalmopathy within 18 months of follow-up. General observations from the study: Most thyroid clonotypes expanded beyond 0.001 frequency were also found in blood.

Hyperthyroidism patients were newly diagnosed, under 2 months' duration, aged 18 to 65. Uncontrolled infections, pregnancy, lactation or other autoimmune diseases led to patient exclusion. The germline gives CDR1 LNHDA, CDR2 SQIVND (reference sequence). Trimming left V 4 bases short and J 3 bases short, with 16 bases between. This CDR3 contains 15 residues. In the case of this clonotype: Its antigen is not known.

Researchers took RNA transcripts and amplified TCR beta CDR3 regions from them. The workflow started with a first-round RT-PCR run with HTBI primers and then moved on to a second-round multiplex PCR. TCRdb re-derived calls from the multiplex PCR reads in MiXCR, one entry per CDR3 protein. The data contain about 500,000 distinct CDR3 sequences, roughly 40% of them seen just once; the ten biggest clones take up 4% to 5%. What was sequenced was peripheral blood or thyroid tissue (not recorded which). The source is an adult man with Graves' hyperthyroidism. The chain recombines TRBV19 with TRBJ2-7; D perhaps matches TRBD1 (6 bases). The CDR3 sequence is CASSRGGTNNYEQYF. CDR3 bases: TGTGCCAGTAGTAGAGGGGGAACCAATAACTACGAGCAGTACTTC.